These T cell receptor beta chains were read from a single sample in a study of cytomegalovirus exposure and HLA in healthy donors. Repertoires were generated with immunoSEQ multiplex PCR, while TCRdb's copy carries only in-frame clones and drops some. The sample carries 60,000 to 80,000 clones, over 50% recorded once. The material sequenced was PBMCs. The receptors stem from a man aged 25-45 years in good health and CMV-seronegative. Each CDR3 is given with its conserved first and last residue. D genes are given only for firm matches. Clone size is shown for a subset of rows, as once, few, many or a class of expanded clone.

clone size,V gene,D gene,J gene,CDR3 protein,CDR3 DNA
few,TRBV4-2,.,TRBJ2-3,CASSQELASTDTQYF,TGTGCCAGCAGCCAAGAGTTAGCTAGCACAGATACGCAGTATTTT
.,TRBV20-1,.,TRBJ2-3,CSAQYTDTQYF,TGCAGTGCGCAGTACACAGATACGCAGTATTTT
.,TRBV2,.,TRBJ1-2,CASRGLAF,TGTGCCAGCCGAGGTCTGGCCTTC
.,TRBV6-1,.,TRBJ2-5,CASSEASYQETQYF,TGTGCCAGCAGTGAAGCTTCGTACCAAGAGACCCAGTACTTC
.,TRBV11-1,.,TRBJ2-7,CASSSNRDLTYEQYF,TGTGCCAGCAGCTCCAACCGGGATCTAACCTACGAGCAGTACTTC
.,TRBV6-5,.,TRBJ2-2,CASLRRGGGELFF,TGTGCCAGCCTCCGTAGGGGAGGCGGGGAGCTGTTTTTT
.,TRBV2,TRBD2,TRBJ2-3,CASRRTSGGAADTQYF,TGTGCCAGCAGACGGACTAGCGGGGGGGCGGCAGATACGCAGTATTTT
.,TRBV7-8,.,TRBJ1-1,CASSPAGGLNTEAFF,TGTGCCAGCAGCCCCGCGGGGGGGTTGAACACTGAAGCTTTCTTT
once,TRBV5-1,TRBD1,TRBJ2-7,CASSWTGNSYEQYF,TGCGCCAGCAGCTGGACAGGGAACTCCTACGAGCAGTACTTC
few,TRBV9,.,TRBJ1-1,CASSPWIRGTEAFF,TGTGCCAGCAGCCCCTGGATCCGGGGGACTGAAGCTTTCTTT
few,TRBV7-9,.,TRBJ1-2,CASSLGTRFGYTF,TGTGCCAGCAGCTTAGGAACACGATTTGGCTACACCTTC
few,TRBV9,TRBD1,TRBJ1-6,CATGTGSSPLHF,TGTGCCACCGGGACAGGGTCTTCACCCCTCCACTTT
once,TRBV14,.,TRBJ2-3,CASSPLGQSSTDTQYF,TGTGCCAGCAGCCCCCTGGGCCAGTCTAGCACAGATACGCAGTATTTT
.,TRBV5-1,.,TRBJ2-7,CASSWVEQGSYEQYF,TGCGCCAGCAGCTGGGTCGAACAGGGCTCCTACGAGCAGTACTTC
.,TRBV11-2,TRBD2,TRBJ2-7,CASSSLAGTEQYF,TGTGCCAGCAGCTCCCTAGCGGGTACCGAGCAGTACTTC
.,TRBV5-8,.,TRBJ1-1,CASNRQGLNTEAFF,TGTGCCAGCAACAGGCAGGGGTTGAACACTGAAGCTTTCTTT
.,TRBV7-9,.,TRBJ2-7,CASSLVQGTYEQYF,TGTGCCAGCAGCTTAGTTCAGGGGACCTACGAGCAGTACTTC
few,TRBV6-5,.,TRBJ1-4,CASSYFLDSLEKLFF,TGTGCCAGCAGTTACTTTCTGGACAGTCTTGAAAAACTGTTTTTT
.,TRBV2,.,TRBJ1-2,CASSVDSGYGYTF,TGTGCCAGCAGCGTGGACAGCGGCTATGGCTACACCTTC
few,TRBV6-4,TRBD1,TRBJ2-7,CASSDPRDRPPYEQYF,TGTGCCAGCAGTGATCCCCGGGACAGGCCACCGTACGAGCAGTACTTC
.,TRBV30,.,TRBJ1-5,CACREGDSNQPQHF,TGTGCCTGTAGGGAGGGGGATAGCAATCAGCCCCAGCATTTT
.,TRBV25-1,.,TRBJ2-1,CASSEYSDEQFF,TGTGCCAGCAGTGAATATTCGGATGAGCAGTTCTTC
.,TRBV7-9,.,TRBJ1-6,CASSSGHQYNSPLHF,TGTGCCAGCAGCTCAGGACACCAATATAATTCACCCCTCCACTTT
few,TRBV2,TRBD1,TRBJ1-4,CASRGQGLLGVKLFF,TGTGCCAGCAGGGGACAGGGGTTGCTTGGGGTAAAACTGTTTTTT
.,TRBV7-8,.,TRBJ1-1,CASSLGRANTEAFF,TGTGCCAGCAGCTTAGGGAGGGCGAACACTGAAGCTTTCTTT
.,TRBV29-1,TRBD1,TRBJ1-1,CSVEGTGRPEAFF,TGCAGCGTTGAGGGGACAGGGCGTCCTGAAGCTTTCTTT
.,TRBV10-2,.,TRBJ2-1,CASSEGGGPYNEQFF,TGCGCCAGCAGTGAAGGCGGGGGCCCTTACAATGAGCAGTTCTTC
.,TRBV7-9,TRBD2,TRBJ2-7,CASSLESGGYEQYF,TGTGCCAGCAGCTTAGAGAGCGGGGGGTACGAGCAGTACTTC
once,TRBV6-1,.,TRBJ1-5,CASSEGAGAGPQHF,TGTGCCAGCAGTGAAGGGGCCGGAGCGGGGCCCCAGCATTTT
.,TRBV6-5,.,TRBJ2-2,CASSYGLATGELFF,TGTGCCAGCAGTTATGGTCTAGCTACCGGGGAGCTGTTTTTT
.,TRBV15,.,TRBJ2-3,CATSYRLLGTDTQYF,TGTGCCACCAGCTACCGACTCCTCGGCACAGATACGCAGTATTTT
.,TRBV4-1,.,TRBJ2-1,CASSQEGRNSYNEQFF,TGCGCCAGCAGCCAGGAGGGACGTAACTCCTACAATGAGCAGTTCTTC
few,TRBV14,.,TRBJ1-2,CASSLERQTGGYTF,TGTGCCAGCAGCCTCGAGCGACAGACGGGCGGCTACACCTTC
.,TRBV7-3,TRBD2,TRBJ2-5,CASSPSLSGGGQYF,TGTGCCAGCAGCCCTAGCCTAAGCGGGGGGGGTCAGTACTTC
.,TRBV15,TRBD1,TRBJ1-2,CATSREVTGGAYGYTF,TGTGCCACCAGCAGAGAGGTGACAGGGGGGGCCTATGGCTACACCTTC
.,TRBV5-1,.,TRBJ1-1,CASSLTRQNTEAFF,TGCGCCAGCAGCTTGACCAGGCAGAACACTGAAGCTTTCTTT
.,TRBV6-1,.,TRBJ1-2,CASSEGRGYGYTF,TGTGCCAGCAGTGAAGGGAGAGGCTATGGCTACACCTTC
.,TRBV14,TRBD2,TRBJ2-7,CASSPERAGKQYF,TGTGCCAGCAGCCCCGAACGAGCGGGGAAGCAGTACTTC
.,TRBV5-4,.,TRBJ2-7,CASSGRGEFRQYF,TGTGCCAGCAGCGGGAGGGGGGAATTCCGGCAGTACTTC
.,TRBV27,TRBD1,TRBJ2-7,CASSRTGGSYEQYF,TGTGCCAGCAGTAGGACAGGGGGCTCGTACGAGCAGTACTTC
.,TRBV5-1,TRBD1,TRBJ2-7,CASSRPTGGMNEQYF,TGCGCCAGCAGCCGGCCGACAGGGGGTATGAACGAGCAGTACTTC
.,TRBV5-6,TRBD1,TRBJ2-7,CASSLQGPSYEQYF,TGTGCCAGCAGCTTACAGGGGCCCTCCTACGAGCAGTACTTC
few,TRBV4-1,.,TRBJ1-1,CASSHPLGRSETEAFF,TGCGCCAGCAGCCACCCTCTGGGGAGGTCGGAGACTGAAGCTTTCTTT
few,TRBV19,.,TRBJ1-1,CASSIRQYDEAFF,TGTGCCAGTAGTATCCGACAGTACGATGAAGCTTTCTTT